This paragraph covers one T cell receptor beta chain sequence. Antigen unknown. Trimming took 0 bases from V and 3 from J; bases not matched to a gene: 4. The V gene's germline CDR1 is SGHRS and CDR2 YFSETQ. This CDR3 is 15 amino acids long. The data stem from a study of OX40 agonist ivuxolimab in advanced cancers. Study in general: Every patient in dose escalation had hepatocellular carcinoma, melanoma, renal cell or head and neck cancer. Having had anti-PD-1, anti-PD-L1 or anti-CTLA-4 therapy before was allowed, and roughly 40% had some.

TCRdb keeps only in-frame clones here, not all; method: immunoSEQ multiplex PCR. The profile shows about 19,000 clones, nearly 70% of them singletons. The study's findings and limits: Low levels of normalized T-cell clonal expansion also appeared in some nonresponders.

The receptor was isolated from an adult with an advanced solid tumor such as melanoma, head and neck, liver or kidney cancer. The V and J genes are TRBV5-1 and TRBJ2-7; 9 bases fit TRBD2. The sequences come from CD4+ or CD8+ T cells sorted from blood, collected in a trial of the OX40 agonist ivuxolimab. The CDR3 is CASSLGGGAFYEQYF. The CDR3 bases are TGCGCCAGCAGCTTGGGCGGGGGGGCCTTCTACGAGCAGTACTTC.